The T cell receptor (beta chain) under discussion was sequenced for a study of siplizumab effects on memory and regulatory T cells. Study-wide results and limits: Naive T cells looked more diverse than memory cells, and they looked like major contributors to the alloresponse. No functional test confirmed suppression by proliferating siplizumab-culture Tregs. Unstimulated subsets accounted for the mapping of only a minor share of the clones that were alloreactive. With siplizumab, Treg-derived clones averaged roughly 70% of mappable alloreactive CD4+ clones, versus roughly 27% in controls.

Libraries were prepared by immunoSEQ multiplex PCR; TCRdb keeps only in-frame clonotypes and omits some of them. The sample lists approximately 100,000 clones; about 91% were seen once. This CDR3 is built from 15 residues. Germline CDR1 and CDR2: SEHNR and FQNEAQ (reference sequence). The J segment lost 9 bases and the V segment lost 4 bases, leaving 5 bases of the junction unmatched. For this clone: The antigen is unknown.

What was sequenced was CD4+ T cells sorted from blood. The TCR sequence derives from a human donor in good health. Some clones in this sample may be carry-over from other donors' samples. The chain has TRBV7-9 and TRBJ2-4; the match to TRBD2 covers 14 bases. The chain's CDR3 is CASSSGTSGSVIQYF. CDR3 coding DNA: TGTGCCAGCAGCTCCGGGACTAGCGGGAGTGTCATTCAGTACTTC. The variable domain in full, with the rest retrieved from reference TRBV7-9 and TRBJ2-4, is DTGVSQNPRHKITKRGQNVTFRCDPISEHNRLYWYRQTLGQGPEFLTYFQNEAQLEKSRLLSDRFSAERPKGSFSTLEIQRTEQGDSAMYLCASSSGTSGSVIQYFGAGTRLSVL.